What follows are 5 T cell receptor beta chains derived from one specimen sequenced in a study of blood T cell repertoires in COVID-19. Data came from immunoSEQ multiplex PCR; TCRdb stores just in-frame clones and leaves some out. The sample lists nearly 90,000 clones; approximately 88% were seen once. The sequenced material came from peripheral blood. All receptors come from a man aged 80 or over with acute or convalescent COVID-19.

The chain combines TRBV7-2 with TRBJ1-6; D remains ambiguous. The CDR3 runs 13 residues. Germline V gives CDR1 SGHTA, CDR2 FQGNSA. Trimming shortened V by 3 bases and J by 9 bases, and 9 bases separated the two germline ends. CDR3 in DNA: TGTGCCAGCAGCTTCCAAACCAGTTCACCCCTCCACTTT. Amino acids: CASSFQTSSPLHF.

The CDR3 nucleotides read TGTGCCACCACTTGGGGAGAGCAGCCCCAGCATTTT. Protein sequence: CATTWGEQPQHF. The chain has TRBV12-3 or TRBV12-4 and TRBJ1-5; D is unresolved. This CDR3 is 12 amino acids long. Trimming cost V 10 bases and J 7 bases, with 14 bases left between them.

In its sample, this clone was seen once. This chain uses TRBV7-8 with TRBJ2-1; 9 bases are shared with TRBD1. The V gene's germline CDR1 is SGHVS and CDR2 FQNEAQ. The CDR3 length is 15 residues. The J segment lost 7 bases and the V segment lost 4 bases, leaving 8 bases of the junction unmatched. The CDR3 reads CASSSDRGITNEQFF. The CDR3 DNA reads TGTGCCAGCAGCTCCGACAGGGGGATTACAAATGAGCAGTTCTTC.

The rearrangement uses TRBV25-1 and TRBJ1-2; 8 nucleotides agree with TRBD1. Germline V CDR1 and CDR2: MGHDK, SYGVNS. V was pared by 6 bases and J by 10 bases, with 10 bases of the junction left unmatched. The CDR3 has 13 residues. The CDR3 here is CASRSGGYYFYTF. The CDR3 DNA follows: TGTGCCAGCAGGTCAGGGGGCTACTACTTCTACACCTTC.

This clone was seen just once. This sequence joins TRBV9 and TRBJ2-2; 10 bases are a match to TRBD1. This CDR3 is 17 amino acids long. The V segment lost 4 bases and the J segment 1 base; nucleotides outside the gene matches: 7. Germline lookup yields CDR1 SGDLS and CDR2 YYNGEE. CDR3 in DNA: TGTGCCAGCAGCCTAGACCGGGACAGGGGGAACACCGGGGAGCTGTTTTTT. Translating gives CASSLDRDRGNTGELFF.